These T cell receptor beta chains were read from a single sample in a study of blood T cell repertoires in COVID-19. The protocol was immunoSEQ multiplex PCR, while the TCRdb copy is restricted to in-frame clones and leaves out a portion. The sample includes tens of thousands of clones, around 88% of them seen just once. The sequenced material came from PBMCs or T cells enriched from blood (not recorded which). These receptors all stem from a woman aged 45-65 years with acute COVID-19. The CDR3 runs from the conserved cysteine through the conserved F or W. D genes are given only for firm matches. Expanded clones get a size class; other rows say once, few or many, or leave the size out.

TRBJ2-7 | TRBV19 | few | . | TGTGCCAGTAGTAGGGACACACTCTACGAGCAGTACTTC | CASSRDTLYEQYF
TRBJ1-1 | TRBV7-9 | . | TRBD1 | TGTGCCAGCAGCAAATCAGGGGGATCGAACACTGAAGCTTTCTTT | CASSKSGGSNTEAFF
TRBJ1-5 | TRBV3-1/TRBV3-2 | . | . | TGTGCCAGCAGCCACGAGAATAGCAATCAGCCCCAGCATTTT | CASSHENSNQPQHF
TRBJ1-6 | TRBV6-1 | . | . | TGTGCCAGCAGTGAACGCCCAGAGGCCAATTCACCCCTCCACTTT | CASSERPEANSPLHF
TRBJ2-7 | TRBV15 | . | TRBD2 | TGTGCCACCAGCAGAGATGCGGGGGGCTCCTACGAGCAGTACTTC | CATSRDAGGSYEQYF
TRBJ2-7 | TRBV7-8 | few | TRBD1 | TGTGCCAGCAGTCGGTCGACAGGGGTCAACGAGCAGTACTTC | CASSRSTGVNEQYF
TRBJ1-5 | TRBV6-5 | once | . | TGTGCCAGCAGTTCACACAGTAGCAATCAGCCCCAGCATTTT | CASSSHSSNQPQHF
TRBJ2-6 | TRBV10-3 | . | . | TGTGCCATCAGTGAGTCTGGGGAGGGGGCCAACGTCCTGACTTTC | CAISESGEGANVLTF
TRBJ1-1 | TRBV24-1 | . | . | TGTGCCACCAGTGATTCCTCATACTCTGAAGCTTTCTTT | CATSDSSYSEAFF
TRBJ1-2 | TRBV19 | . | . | TGTGCCAGTAGTTGGGAGGCAGACTATGGCTACACCTTC | CASSWEADYGYTF
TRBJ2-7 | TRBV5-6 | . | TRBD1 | TGTGCCAGCAGCCCTGCAAGCAGGGGGCGAAACGAGCAGTACTTC | CASSPASRGRNEQYF
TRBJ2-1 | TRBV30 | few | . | TGTGCCTGGAGTGCCGGTTCCGGCTCCTACAATGAGCAGTTCTTC | CAWSAGSGSYNEQFF
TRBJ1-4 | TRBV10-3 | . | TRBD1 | TGTGCCATCAGTGAGCGGACAGGGGGCCGCAATGAAAAACTGTTTTTT | CAISERTGGRNEKLFF
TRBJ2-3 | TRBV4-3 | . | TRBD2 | TGCGCCAGCAGCCAAGATGTCGCCGGGAGGGCCACAGATACGCAGTATTTT | CASSQDVAGRATDTQYF
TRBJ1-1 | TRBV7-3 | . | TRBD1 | TGTGCCAGCAGCTGGGGACAGGGGAACACTGAAGCTTTCTTT | CASSWGQGNTEAFF
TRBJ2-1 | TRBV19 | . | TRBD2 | TGTGCCAGTAGTAATCCCAGGCTAGCGGGAGCGAATGAGCAGTTCTTC | CASSNPRLAGANEQFF
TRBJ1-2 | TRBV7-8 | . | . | TGTGCCAGCAGCTCTCAGACAGGAGCGAACTATGGCTACACCTTC | CASSSQTGANYGYTF
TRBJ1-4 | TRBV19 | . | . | TGTGCCAGTAGTTTCTCGCGGGGAGCAACTAATGAAAAACTGTTTTTT | CASSFSRGATNEKLFF
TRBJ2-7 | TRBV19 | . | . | TGTGCCAGTAATCACCGGGGGAATGAGCAGTACTTC | CASNHRGNEQYF
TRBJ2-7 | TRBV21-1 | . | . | TGTGCCAGCAGCCCCAAAGGTGGACAGGGTTATTCCCGTCGCTACGAGCAGTACTTC | CASSPKGGQGYSRRYEQYF
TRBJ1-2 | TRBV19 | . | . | TGTGCCAGTAGTCTCGGGGGGGCTAACTATGGCTACACCTTC | CASSLGGANYGYTF
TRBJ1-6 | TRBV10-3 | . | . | TGTGCCATCAGTGAGTCAGCGACGCAGGGTAACTCACCCCTCCACTTT | CAISESATQGNSPLHF
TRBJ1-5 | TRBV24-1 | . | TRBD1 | TGTGCCACCAGTGATTGGTACAGGGGAAAAAGTATTAGCAATCAGCCCCAGCATTTT | CATSDWYRGKSISNQPQHF
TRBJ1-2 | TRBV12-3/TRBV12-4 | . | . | TGTGCCAGCAGTTTCTGGGCAGCCGATGGCTACACCTTC | CASSFWAADGYTF
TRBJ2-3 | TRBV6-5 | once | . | TGTGCCAGCAGTAATCGGTTAAGCACAGATACGCAGTATTTT | CASSNRLSTDTQYF
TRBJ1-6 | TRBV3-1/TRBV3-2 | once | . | TGTGCCAGCAGGCAAACAGGGCTGGGCTCACCCCTCCACTTT | CASRQTGLGSPLHF
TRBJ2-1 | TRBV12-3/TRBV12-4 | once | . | TGTGCCAGCAGCCTACAGGGACCTGAGCAGTTCTTC | CASSLQGPEQFF
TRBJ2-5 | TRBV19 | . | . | TGTGCCAGTAGTCGCCAGGGAGGCGAGACCCAGTACTTC | CASSRQGGETQYF
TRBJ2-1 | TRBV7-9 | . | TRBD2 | TGTGCCAGCAGCCCCCGGACTAGCGGGAGGGGGGAGCAGTTCTTC | CASSPRTSGRGEQFF
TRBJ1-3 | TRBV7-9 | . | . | TGTGCCAGCAGCTTAGCGGAGAACACCATATATTTT | CASSLAENTIYF
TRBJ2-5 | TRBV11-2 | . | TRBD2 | TGTGCCAGCAGTCTGGGGACTAGCGGGAGGGTTAGTAAAGAGACCCAGTACTTC | CASSLGTSGRVSKETQYF
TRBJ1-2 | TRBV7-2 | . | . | TGTGCCAGCAGCGAGCGGACAGCTAACTATGGCTACACCTTC | CASSERTANYGYTF
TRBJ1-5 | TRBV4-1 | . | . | TGCGCCAGCAGCCAAGCGGCCACAGTCAATCAGCCCCAGCATTTT | CASSQAATVNQPQHF
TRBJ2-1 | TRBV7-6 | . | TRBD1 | TGTGCCAGCAGCCCCGGGACAGGCTACAATGAGCAGTTCTTC | CASSPGTGYNEQFF
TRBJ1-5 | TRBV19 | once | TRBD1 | TGTGCCAGTAGTATCGCCCCCGGACAGGGAAGGGCGTATAGCAATCAGCCCCAGCATTTT | CASSIAPGQGRAYSNQPQHF
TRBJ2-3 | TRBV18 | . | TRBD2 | TGTGCCAGCTCACCACGGGCGGGAGAAGGCACAGATACGCAGTATTTT | CASSPRAGEGTDTQYF
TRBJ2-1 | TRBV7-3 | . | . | TGTGCCAGCAGCTTAACGGGCTCGAGCTCCTACAATGAGCAGTTCTTC | CASSLTGSSSYNEQFF
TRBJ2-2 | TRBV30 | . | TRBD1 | TGTGCCTGGGGACAGGGCCCCGGGGAGCTGTTTTTT | CAWGQGPGELFF
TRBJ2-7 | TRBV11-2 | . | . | TGTGCCAGCACCCTTAATTACGGGTCCGAGGGTGGCGAGCAGTACTTC | CASTLNYGSEGGEQYF
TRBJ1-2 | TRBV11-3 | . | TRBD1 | TGTGCCAGCAGCTTAGGAGGGACAGGGGGCGAGGGCTACACCTTC | CASSLGGTGGEGYTF
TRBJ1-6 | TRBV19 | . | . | TGTGCCAGTAGTATGCGGCCGGGTGATTCACCCCTCCACTTT | CASSMRPGDSPLHF